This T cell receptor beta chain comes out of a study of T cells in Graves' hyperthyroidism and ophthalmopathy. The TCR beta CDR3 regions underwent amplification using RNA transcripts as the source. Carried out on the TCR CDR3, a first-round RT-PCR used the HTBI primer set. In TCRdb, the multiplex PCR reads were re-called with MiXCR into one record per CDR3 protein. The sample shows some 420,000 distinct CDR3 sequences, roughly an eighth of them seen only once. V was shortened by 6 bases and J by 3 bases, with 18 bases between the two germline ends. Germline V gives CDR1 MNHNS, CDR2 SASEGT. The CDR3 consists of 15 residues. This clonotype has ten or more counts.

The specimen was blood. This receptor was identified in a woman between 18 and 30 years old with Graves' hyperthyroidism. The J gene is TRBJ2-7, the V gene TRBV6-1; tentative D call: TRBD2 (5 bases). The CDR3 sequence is CASSSDPTTHYEQYF. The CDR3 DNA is TGTGCCAGCAGCTCGGACCCGACTACTCACTACGAGCAGTACTTC.